These 4 T cell receptor beta chains were all obtained from the same sample, sequenced in a study of T cell responses to AZD1222 COVID-19 vaccine. Profiling relied on immunoSEQ multiplex PCR, and the TCRdb table lists in-frame clones only, not all of them. The sample includes more than 85,000 clones, approximately 90% of them seen just once. The sequences come from peripheral blood, collected on day 0 of AZD1222 vaccination. Receptor source: an adult in good health.

The chain is built from TRBV29-1 and TRBJ1-5, with a weak D call TRBD1 (5 bases). V lost 6 bases and J lost 0, with 9 bases in between. The CDR3 length is 13 residues. CDR1 SQVTM and CDR2 ANQGSEA come from the germline V gene. This CDR3 reads CSVGGDSNQPQHF. Written as DNA, the CDR3 is TGCAGCGTCGGGGGGGATAGCAATCAGCCCCAGCATTTT.

The V and J genes are TRBV24-1 and TRBJ2-3; D is unresolved. The CDR3 has 15 residues. From germline, CDR1 is KGHDR and CDR2 SFDVKD. V was pared by 0 bases and J by 1 base, with 7 bases between. The CDR3: CATSDLIQGTDTQYF. CDR3 DNA: TGTGCCACCAGTGATTTGATCCAGGGCACAGATACGCAGTATTTT.

This chain uses TRBV3-1 (or the pseudogene TRBV3-2) with TRBJ1-2, with a possible D match to TRBD1 (5 bases). Trimming stripped 5 bases from V and 2 bases from J, with 12 bases between. The CDR3 is 14 amino acids. Germline assignment: CDR1 LGHDT and CDR2 YNNKEL (reference sequence). CDR3 in amino acids: CASSGYGDNYGYTF. CDR3 nucleotides: TGTGCCAGCAGCGGCTACGGGGACAACTATGGCTACACCTTC.

The chain couples TRBV28 to TRBJ1-3; TRBD1 matches at 9 bases. The CDR3 loop spans 15 amino acids. V was clipped by 7 bases and J by 1 base; unmatched bases: 5. The V gene's germline CDR1 is MDHEN and CDR2 SYDVKM. The CDR3 is CASIPGTGSGNTIYF. The CDR3 nucleotides are TGTGCCAGCATCCCCGGGACAGGGTCTGGAAACACCATATATTTT.